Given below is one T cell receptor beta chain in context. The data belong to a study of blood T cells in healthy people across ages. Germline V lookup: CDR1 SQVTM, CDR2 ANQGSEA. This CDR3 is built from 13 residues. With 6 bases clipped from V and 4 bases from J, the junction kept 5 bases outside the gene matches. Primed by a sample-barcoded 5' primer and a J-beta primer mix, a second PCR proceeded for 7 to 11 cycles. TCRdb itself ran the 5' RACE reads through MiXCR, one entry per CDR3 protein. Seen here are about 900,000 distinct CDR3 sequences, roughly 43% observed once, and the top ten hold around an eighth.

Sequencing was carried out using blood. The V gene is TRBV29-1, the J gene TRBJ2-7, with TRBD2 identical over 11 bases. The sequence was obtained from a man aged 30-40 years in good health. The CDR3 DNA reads TGCAGCGTAATAGCGGGGGGGAGATACGAGCAGTACTTC. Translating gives CSVIAGGRYEQYF.